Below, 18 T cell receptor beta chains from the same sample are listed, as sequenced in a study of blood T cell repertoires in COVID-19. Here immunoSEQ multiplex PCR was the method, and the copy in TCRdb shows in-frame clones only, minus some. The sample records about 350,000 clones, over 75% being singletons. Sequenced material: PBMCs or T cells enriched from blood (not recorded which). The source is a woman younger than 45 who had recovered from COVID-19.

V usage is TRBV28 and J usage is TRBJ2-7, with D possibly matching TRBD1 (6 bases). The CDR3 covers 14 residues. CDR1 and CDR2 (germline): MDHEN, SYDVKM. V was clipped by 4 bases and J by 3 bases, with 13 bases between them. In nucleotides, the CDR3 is TGTGCCAGCAGTTGGGGGCCGGGCTACTACGAGCAGTACTTC. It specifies CASSWGPGYYEQYF.

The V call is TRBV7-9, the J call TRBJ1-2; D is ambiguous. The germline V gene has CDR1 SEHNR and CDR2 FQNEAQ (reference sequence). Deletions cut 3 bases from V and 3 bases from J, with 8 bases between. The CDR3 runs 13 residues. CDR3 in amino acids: CASSFPGDYGYTF. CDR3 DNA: TGTGCCAGCAGCTTTCCGGGAGACTATGGCTACACCTTC.

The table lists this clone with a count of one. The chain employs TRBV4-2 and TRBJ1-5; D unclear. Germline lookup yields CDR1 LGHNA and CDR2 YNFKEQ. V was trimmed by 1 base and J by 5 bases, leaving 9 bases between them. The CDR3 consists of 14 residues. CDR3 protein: CASSQGNGDQPQHF. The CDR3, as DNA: TGTGCCAGCAGCCAAGGGAACGGGGATCAGCCCCAGCATTTT.

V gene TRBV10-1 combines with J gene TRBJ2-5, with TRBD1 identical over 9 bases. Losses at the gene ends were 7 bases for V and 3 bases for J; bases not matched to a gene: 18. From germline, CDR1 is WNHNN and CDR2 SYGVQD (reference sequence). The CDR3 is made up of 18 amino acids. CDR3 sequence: CASIGTGPVGKIKETQYF. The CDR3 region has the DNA TGCGCCAGCATCGGGACAGGGCCAGTCGGGAAGATTAAAGAGACCCAGTACTTC.

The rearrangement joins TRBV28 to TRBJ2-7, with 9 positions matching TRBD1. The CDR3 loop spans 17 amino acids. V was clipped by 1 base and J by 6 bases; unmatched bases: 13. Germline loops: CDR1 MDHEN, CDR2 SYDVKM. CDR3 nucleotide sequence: TGTGCCAGCAGTTTATTTTGGAGGGGGACAGGGAGAGGCGAGCAGTACTTC. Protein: CASSLFWRGTGRGEQYF.

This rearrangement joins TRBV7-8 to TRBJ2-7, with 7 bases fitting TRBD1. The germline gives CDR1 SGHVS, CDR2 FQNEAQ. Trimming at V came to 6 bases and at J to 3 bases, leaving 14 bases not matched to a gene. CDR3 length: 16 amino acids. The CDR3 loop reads CASSRNSQGPGYEQYF. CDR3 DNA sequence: TGTGCCAGCAGTCGAAATTCACAGGGGCCTGGCTACGAGCAGTACTTC.

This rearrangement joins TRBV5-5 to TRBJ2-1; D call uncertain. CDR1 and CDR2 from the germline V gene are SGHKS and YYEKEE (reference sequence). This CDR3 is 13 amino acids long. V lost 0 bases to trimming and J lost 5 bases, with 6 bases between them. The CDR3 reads CASSLVPDNEQFF. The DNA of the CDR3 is TGTGCCAGCAGCTTGGTTCCAGACAATGAGCAGTTCTTC.

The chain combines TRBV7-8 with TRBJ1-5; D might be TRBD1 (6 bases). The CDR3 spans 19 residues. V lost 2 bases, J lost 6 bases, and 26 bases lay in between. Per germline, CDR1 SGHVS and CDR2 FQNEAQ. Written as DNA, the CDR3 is TGTGCCAGCAGCTTATACTTATCCAGTACAGGGAGGGATCGTCAGCCCCAGCATTTT. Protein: CASSLYLSSTGRDRQPQHF. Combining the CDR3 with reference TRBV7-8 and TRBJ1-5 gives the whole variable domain GAGVSQSPRYKVAKRGQDVALRCDPISGHVSLFWYQQALGQGPEFLTYFQNEAQLDKSGLPSDRFFAERPEGSVSTLKIQRTQQEDSAVYLCASSLYLSSTGRDRQPQHFGDGTRLSIL.

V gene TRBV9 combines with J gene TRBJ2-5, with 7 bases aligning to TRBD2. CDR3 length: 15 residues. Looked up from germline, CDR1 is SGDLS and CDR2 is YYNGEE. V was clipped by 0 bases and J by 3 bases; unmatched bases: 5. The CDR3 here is CASSVDGAGEETQYF. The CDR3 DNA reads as TGTGCCAGCAGCGTAGACGGCGCGGGGGAAGAGACCCAGTACTTC.

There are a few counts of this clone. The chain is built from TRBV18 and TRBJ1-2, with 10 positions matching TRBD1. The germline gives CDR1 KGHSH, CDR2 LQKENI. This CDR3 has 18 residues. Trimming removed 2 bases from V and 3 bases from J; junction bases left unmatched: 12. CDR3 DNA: TGTGCCAGCTCACCAATTAATACCGGGACAGGGGAGCACTATGGCTACACCTTC. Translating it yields CASSPINTGTGEHYGYTF.

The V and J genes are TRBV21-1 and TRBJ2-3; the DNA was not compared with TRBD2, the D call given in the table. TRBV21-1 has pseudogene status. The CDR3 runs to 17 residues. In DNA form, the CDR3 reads TGTGCCAGCAGCCCAATTAGGACTAGCGGGAAAACAGATACGCAGTATTTT. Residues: CASSPIRTSGKTDTQYF.

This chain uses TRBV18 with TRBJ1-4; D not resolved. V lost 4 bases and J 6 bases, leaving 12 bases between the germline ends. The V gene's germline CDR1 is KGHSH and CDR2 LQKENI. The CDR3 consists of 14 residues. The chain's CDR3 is CASSLYVQDEKLFF. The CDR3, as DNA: TGTGCCAGCTCACTGTATGTCCAGGATGAAAAACTGTTTTTT.

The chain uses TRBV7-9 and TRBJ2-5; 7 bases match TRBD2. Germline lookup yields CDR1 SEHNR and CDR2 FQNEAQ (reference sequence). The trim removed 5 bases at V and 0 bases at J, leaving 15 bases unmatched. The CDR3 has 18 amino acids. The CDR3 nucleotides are TGTGCCAGCAGCCTCCCCGGTGGGAGGGCCTCGTACCAAGAGACCCAGTACTTC. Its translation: CASSLPGGRASYQETQYF. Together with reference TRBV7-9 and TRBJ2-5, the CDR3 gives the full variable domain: DTGVSQNPRHKITKRGQNVTFRCDPISEHNRLYWYRQTLGQGPEFLTYFQNEAQLEKSRLLSDRFSAERPKGSFSTLEIQRTEQGDSAMYLCASSLPGGRASYQETQYFGPGTRLLVL.

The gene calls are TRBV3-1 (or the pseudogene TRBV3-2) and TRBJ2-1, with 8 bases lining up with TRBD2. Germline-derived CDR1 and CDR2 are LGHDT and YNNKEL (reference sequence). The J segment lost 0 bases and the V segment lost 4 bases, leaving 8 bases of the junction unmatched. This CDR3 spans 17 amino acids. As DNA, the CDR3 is TGTGCCAGCAGCCTAGGCCTCGGGACTAGCTCCTACAATGAGCAGTTCTTC. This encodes CASSLGLGTSSYNEQFF.

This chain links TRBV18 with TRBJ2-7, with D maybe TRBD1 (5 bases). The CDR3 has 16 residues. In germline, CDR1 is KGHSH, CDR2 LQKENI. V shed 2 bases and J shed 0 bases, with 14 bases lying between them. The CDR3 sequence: CASSPAQGPLSYEQYF. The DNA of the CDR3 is TGTGCCAGCTCACCAGCGCAGGGCCCTCTCTCCTACGAGCAGTACTTC.

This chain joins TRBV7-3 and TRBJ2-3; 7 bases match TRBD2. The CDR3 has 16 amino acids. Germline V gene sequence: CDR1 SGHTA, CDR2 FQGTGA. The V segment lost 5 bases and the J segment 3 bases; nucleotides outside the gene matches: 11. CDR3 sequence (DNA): TGTGCCAGCAGCCCCCGGGGGAGGGAAGGGACAGATACGCAGTATTTT. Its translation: CASSPRGREGTDTQYF.

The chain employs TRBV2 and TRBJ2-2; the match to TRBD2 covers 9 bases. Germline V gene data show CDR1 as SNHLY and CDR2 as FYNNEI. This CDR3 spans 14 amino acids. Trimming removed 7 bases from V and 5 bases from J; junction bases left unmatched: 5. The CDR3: CASTPTSGTGELFF. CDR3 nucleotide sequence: TGTGCCAGCACCCCGACTAGCGGAACCGGGGAGCTGTTTTTT.

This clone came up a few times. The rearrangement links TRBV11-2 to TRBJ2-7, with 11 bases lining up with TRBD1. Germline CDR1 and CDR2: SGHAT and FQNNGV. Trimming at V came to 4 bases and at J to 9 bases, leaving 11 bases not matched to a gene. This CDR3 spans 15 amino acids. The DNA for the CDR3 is TGTGCCAGCAGCTCTTTGTTCGGACAGGGGGCTTTGCAGTACTTC. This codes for CASSSLFGQGALQYF.